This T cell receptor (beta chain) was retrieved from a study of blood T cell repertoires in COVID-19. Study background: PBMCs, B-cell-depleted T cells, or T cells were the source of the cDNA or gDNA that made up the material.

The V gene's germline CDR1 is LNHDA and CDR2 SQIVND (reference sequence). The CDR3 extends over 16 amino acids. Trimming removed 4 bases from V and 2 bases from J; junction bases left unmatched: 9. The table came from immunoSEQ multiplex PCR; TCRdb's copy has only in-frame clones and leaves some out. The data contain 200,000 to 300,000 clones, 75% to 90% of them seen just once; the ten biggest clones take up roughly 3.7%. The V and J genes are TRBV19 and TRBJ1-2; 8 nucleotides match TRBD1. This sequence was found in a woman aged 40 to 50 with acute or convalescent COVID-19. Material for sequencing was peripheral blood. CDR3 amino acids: CASSTPTGVPNYGYTF. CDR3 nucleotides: TGTGCCAGTAGTACTCCGACAGGGGTCCCGAACTATGGCTACACCTTC.